Sequencing of this TCR beta chain was carried out in a study of vaccination and CD4 T cells after COVID-19. The overall study: The cells were exposed to overlapping spike peptides originating from SARS-CoV-2, HCoV-NL63, HCoV-OC43 and HCoV-229E for stimulation. Study results and caveats: In convalescent patients, a median approximately 86% of post-vaccine SARS-CoV-2-reactive clones appeared only after vaccination.

Details on this clonotype: Antigen: not known.

Treatment here: roughly 10-day PBMC culture with coronavirus spike peptide pools or control peptides (ViraFEST assay). With the Oncomine TCR Beta short-read assay, DNA from cultured CD4+ T cells was sequenced. TCRdb passed the PCR reads through MiXCR, listing each CDR3 protein once. Here the sample spans more than 3,000 distinct CDR3 sequences, 71% being singletons. The specimen was CD4+ T cells from blood, cultured in vitro. This TCR was recovered from a human donor who had recovered from COVID-19.

Here the CDR3 DNA reads TGTGCCAGCAGTGATATCGGGCAGGGGCCTGAAAAACTGTTTTTT. This translates into CASSDIGQGPEKLFF. The chain employs TRBV2 and TRBJ1-4; TRBD1 is a possible D gene (6 bases). V shed 3 bases and J shed 7 bases, with 15 bases lying between them. The CDR3 has 15 amino acids. In germline, CDR1 is SNHLY, CDR2 FYNNEI.